What follows are 4 T cell receptor beta chains derived from one specimen sequenced in a study of shared clonotypes between healthy human individuals. TCRdb's table, derived via immunoSEQ multiplex PCR, lists solely in-frame clones and lacks some. The sample lists about 1 million clones, roughly 70% occurring once. The source material was memory CD4+ T cells sorted from blood. Subset here: CD45RA-negative fraction. These receptors came from a man between 18 and 29 years old in good health.

The rearrangement uses TRBV9 and TRBJ2-3; a weak D match, TRBD2 (6 bases). Germline-derived CDR1 and CDR2 are SGDLS and YYNGEE. The CDR3 loop spans 18 amino acids. Trimming cost V 0 bases and J 0 bases, with 17 bases left between them. This chain's CDR3 is CASSVGSGRAASTDTQYF. CDR3 nucleotide sequence: TGTGCCAGCAGCGTAGGGAGCGGGCGGGCCGCTAGCACAGATACGCAGTATTTT.

The chain carries TRBV2 and TRBJ2-1; the D is unclear. The length of the CDR3 is 11 residues. V was cut by 2 bases and J by 9 bases, with 5 bases left in between. CDR1 SNHLY and CDR2 FYNNEI come from the germline V gene. CDR3 region: CASSERLEQFF. The DNA for the CDR3 is TGTGCCAGCAGTGAAAGACTTGAGCAGTTCTTC.

The genes are TRBV11-2 and TRBJ1-2, with D perhaps TRBD1 (5 bases). The V gene's germline CDR1 is SGHAT and CDR2 FQNNGV. This CDR3 is 14 amino acids long. With 0 bases removed from V and 5 bases from J, the gap between germline ends came to 10 bases. The CDR3 DNA reads as TGTGCCAGCAGCTTAGATATGTGGGGGTATGGCTACACCTTC. Translation: CASSLDMWGYGYTF.

This clone came up once. The chain's CDR3 is CASSNPPRGYNEQFF. CDR3 bases: TGTGCCAGCAGTAACCCTCCGAGAGGATACAATGAGCAGTTCTTC. The V call is TRBV6-5, the J call TRBJ2-1; D is unclear. This CDR3 has 15 residues. Trimming shortened V by 5 bases and J by 4 bases, and 15 bases separated the two germline ends. The V gene's germline CDR1 is MNHEY and CDR2 SVGAGI.